This record concerns one T cell receptor beta chain sequence. This sample is drawn from a study of cytomegalovirus exposure and HLA in healthy donors. Germline CDR1 reads MGHDK; CDR2 reads SYGVNS. Deletions cut 1 base from V and 5 bases from J, with 17 bases between. The CDR3 has 16 amino acids. This table comes from immunoSEQ multiplex PCR, and its TCRdb copy is limited to in-frame clones, with some not included. Counted here are under 200,000 clones, 75% to 95% occurring once; the ten biggest clones make up 3%. The chain links TRBV25-1 to TRBJ2-5; D might be TRBD2 (6 bases). Sequencing was carried out using PBMCs. The source of this sequence is a woman younger than 30 in good health and CMV-seropositive. CDR3 residues: CASSEFLGGERETQYF. DNA of the CDR3: TGTGCCAGCAGTGAATTTCTGGGCGGGGAAAGGGAGACCCAGTACTTC.